This T cell receptor (beta chain) was captured by sequencing in a study of response to subunit inactivated influenza vaccine. On this clonotype: Antigen unknown.

This CDR3 comprises 15 residues. Germline-derived CDR1 and CDR2 are LNHNV and YYDKDF (reference sequence). Losses at the gene ends were 6 bases for V and 4 bases for J; bases not matched to a gene: 9. TCRdb reprocessed the RT-PCR reads with MiXCR, giving one entry per CDR3 protein. There are about 780,000 distinct CDR3 sequences in the sample; less than 20% occur only once, and 11% lies in the top ten. Findings and limits, study-wide: Each seasonal influenza vaccination recruits few new T cells, the authors suggested.

The sequences come from PBMCs from blood, collected around 5 days after vaccination. The chain carries TRBV15 and TRBJ1-1, with 9 bases identical to TRBD1. This clonotype was obtained from a man aged 45-65 years who received an inactivated influenza vaccine. In nucleotides, the CDR3 is TGTGCCACCAGTCGACAGGGGGGAGGGGGCACTGAAGCTTTCTTT. This translates into CATSRQGGGGTEAFF.